This entry lists 7 T cell receptor beta chains sequenced from one sample in a study of cytotoxic CD8 clonotypes in ibrutinib-treated CLL. Measured with immunoSEQ multiplex PCR; TCRdb has only the in-frame clones, and not every one. The table has more than 200,000 clones, approximately 75% seen once; the top ten hold 10% to 12%. The input for sequencing was PBMCs, taken after 12 months of ibrutinib treatment. These receptors all stem from a human donor with chronic lymphocytic leukemia.

The chain joins TRBV29-1 to TRBJ1-1; a weak D match, TRBD1 (5 bases). Trimming stripped 3 bases from V and 8 bases from J, with 16 bases between. In germline, CDR1 is SQVTM, CDR2 ANQGSEA. CDR3 size: 13 residues. The CDR3 nucleotides are TGCAGCGTTGAGGACACGACCTCCTTAGAAGCTTTCTTT. Amino acid sequence: CSVEDTTSLEAFF.

The sample holds many counts of this clone. This chain joins TRBV6-1 and TRBJ2-7, with D perhaps matching TRBD1 or TRBD2 (6 bases each). The V end lost 5 bases, the J end lost 7 bases, and 15 bases lay between the germline ends. Germline CDR1 is MNHNS and CDR2 is SASEGT. This CDR3 region has 13 residues. For the CDR3, the DNA is TGTGCCAGCAGTATTTCGGGGGCCTTGGAGCAGTACTTC. It translates to CASSISGALEQYF.

The chain is built from TRBV28 and TRBJ2-7, with D perhaps TRBD1 or TRBD2 (5 bases each). The CDR3 contains 14 residues. Looked up from germline, CDR1 is MDHEN and CDR2 is SYDVKM. Trimming took off 6 bases at V and 2 bases at J, with 14 bases between the two ends. The CDR3 region is CASSQSLGAYEQYF. As DNA, the CDR3 is TGTGCCAGCAGCCAAAGTCTGGGGGCCTACGAGCAGTACTTC.

V usage is TRBV7-3 and J usage is TRBJ2-5; 10 bases are a match to TRBD2. The CDR3 is 15 amino acids. Trimming took 8 bases from V and 5 from J; bases not matched to a gene: 11. CDR1 is SGHTA, CDR2 FQGTGA, per germline. The CDR3 sequence: CASGLAGAMRETQYF. CDR3 bases: TGTGCCAGCGGTCTAGCGGGGGCGATGAGGGAGACCCAGTACTTC.

V is TRBV27 and J is TRBJ2-1; D uncertain. Germline-derived CDR1 and CDR2 are MNHEY and SMNVEV (reference sequence). The CDR3 runs to 15 residues. V was shortened by 2 bases and J by 2 bases, with 10 bases between the two germline ends. CDR3 loop: CASSLRGWPYNEQFF. The CDR3 DNA follows: TGTGCCAGCAGTTTAAGAGGATGGCCCTACAATGAGCAGTTCTTC.

In this sample, this clone turned up a few times. The chain combines TRBV5-1 with TRBJ1-2; a possible D gene is TRBD1 (5 bases). The germline CDR1 and CDR2 sequences are SGHRS and YFSETQ. The CDR3 is 16 amino acids. Trimming stripped 3 bases from V and 6 bases from J, with 21 bases between. The CDR3 region has the DNA TGCGCCAGCAGCTCCCAGGGACCCGGGACGCCCCATGGCTACACCTTC. This gives the protein CASSSQGPGTPHGYTF. The full variable domain, completed using reference TRBV5-1 and TRBJ1-2, is KAGVTQTPRYLIKTRGQQVTLSCSPISGHRSVSWYQQTPGQGLQFLFEYFSETQRNKGNFPGRFSGRQFSNSRSEMNVSTLELGDSALYLCASSSQGPGTPHGYTFGSGTRLTVV.

This clone was observed a few times. The chain joins TRBV2 to TRBJ2-5; 14 positions match TRBD2. V was clipped by 4 bases and J by 5 bases; unmatched bases: 12. The CDR3 runs 18 residues. Germline V gives CDR1 SNHLY, CDR2 FYNNEI. The CDR3 sequence: CASSVPVGGLAGVETQYF. The CDR3, as DNA: TGTGCCAGCAGTGTCCCAGTAGGGGGACTAGCGGGAGTGGAGACCCAGTACTTC.